Below are 29 T cell receptor beta chains sequenced from a single sample in a study of regulatory T cells in long-lasting Graves disease. Time point specified: persistent/refractory GD, antithyroid drugs over 5 years with positive TRAb. Extracted PBMC RNA gave rise to the TCR library. Assembly of TCR beta libraries relied on iRepertoire HTBI primers together with Arm-PCR of CDR3 regions. In TCRdb, the multiplex PCR reads were re-called with MiXCR into one record per CDR3 protein. Counted here are some 340,000 distinct CDR3 sequences, 20% to 25% occurring once; the ten biggest clones make up around 30%. The specimen comprised peripheral blood mononuclear cells (PBMCs), sampled when the disease was refractory, from a patient treated with antithyroid drugs. The receptors originated from a woman in her forties with Graves disease.

Comment on this clonotype: Sequence at one end of the junction differs from germline and may be a read error. The CDR3 DNA follows: TGTGCTAGTGGTTTGGTACTAAGCAGGGGGACGTACAATGAGCAGTCCTTC. Translated, it gives CASGLVLSRGTYNEQSF. The chain employs TRBV12-5 and TRBJ2-1, with 7 nucleotides matching TRBD1. Germline values: CDR1 LGHNT, CDR2 FRNRAP. The CDR3 sequence is 17 residues long.

Ten or more counts support this clonotype. This rearrangement joins TRBV10-3 to TRBJ1-4, with D possibly matching TRBD1 (6 bases). Germline V gene data show CDR1 as ENHRY and CDR2 as SYGVKD. The CDR3 consists of 14 residues. The V end was cut by 3 bases, the J end by 8 bases, with 13 bases between. CDR3 DNA: TGTGCCATCAGTGAAGGGGGGGAAGGAGAAAAACTGTTTTTT. The encoded protein is CAISEGGEGEKLFF.

The chain joins TRBV7-9 to TRBJ2-7, with 10 bases identical to TRBD1. CDR3 size: 14 residues. Germline trimming cut 1 base from V and 6 bases from J; bases unmatched to any gene: 3. Germline lookup yields CDR1 SEHNR and CDR2 FQNEAQ (reference sequence). The DNA of the CDR3 is TGTGCCAGCAGCTTAGGTGGGACAGGGGTCGAGCAGTACTTC. It specifies CASSLGGTGVEQYF.

The sample holds many counts of this clonotype. The rearrangement joins TRBV29-1 to TRBJ1-1, with TRBD1 as a possible D gene (5 bases). In germline, CDR1 is SQVTM, CDR2 ANQGSEA. V lost 6 bases to trimming and J lost 8 bases, with 13 bases between them. CDR3 length: 11 amino acids. CDR3 sequence reads: CSVQTGPEAFF. The DNA for the CDR3 is TGCAGCGTCCAAACGGGGCCAGAAGCTTTCTTT.

V is TRBV30 and J is TRBJ1-1; a weak D match, TRBD1 (5 bases). CDR1 is GTSNPN and CDR2 is SVGIG in the germline V gene (reference sequence). Trimming took 4 bases from V and 11 from J, leaving 14 bases between them. The CDR3 sequence is 11 residues long. CDR3 protein: CAWIYPGSAFF. CDR3 nucleotide sequence: TGTGCCTGGATATATCCAGGGTCCGCTTTCTTT.

This clonotype was detected a few times. The gene calls are TRBV11-2 and TRBJ2-7; 7 positions match TRBD2. V lost 5 bases to trimming and J lost 3 bases; unmatched junction nucleotides: 13. Germline V gene lookup returns CDR1 SGHAT and CDR2 FQNNGV. This CDR3 has 16 residues. The CDR3 DNA is TGTGCCAGCAGCCCCTTTTTCCGTCGCGGGGGCTACGAGCAGTACTTC. This gives the protein CASSPFFRRGGYEQYF.

About this clonotype: One base away lies a much larger clone, so this may be a sequencing read error. This sequence joins TRBV3-1 and TRBJ1-1; no definite D call. The V end lost 3 bases, the J end lost 1 base, and 9 bases lay between the germline ends. Germline assignment: CDR1 LGHDT and CDR2 YNNKEL (reference sequence). CDR3 length equals 14 residues. DNA for the CDR3: TGTGCCAGCAGCCATCAAGGGAGGAACACTGAAGCTTTCTTT. Protein sequence: CASSHQGRNTEAFF.

In its sample, this clonotype was seen once. The chain links TRBV2 to TRBJ2-6; D may be TRBD1 (5 bases). The CDR3 consists of 18 residues. Per the germline V gene, CDR1 is SNHLY and CDR2 is FYNNEI. Trimming took off 6 bases at V and 2 bases at J, with 20 bases between the two ends. CDR3 in amino acids: CASSVGQGTSAGANVLTF. The CDR3 bases are TGTGCCAGCAGCGTAGGTCAGGGCACTTCAGCTGGGGCCAACGTCCTGACTTTC. The entire variable domain, with the rest obtained from reference TRBV2 and TRBJ2-6, is as follows: EPEVTQTPSHQVTQMGQEVILRCVPISNHLYFYWYRQILGQKVEFLVSFYNNEISEKSEIFDDQFSVERPDGSNFTLKIRSTKLEDSAMYFCASSVGQGTSAGANVLTFGAGSRLTVL.

At least ten counts were recorded for this clonotype. J is TRBJ1-4 and V is TRBV12-3 or TRBV12-4; D perhaps matches TRBD1 (5 bases). V was cut by 6 bases and J by 2 bases, with 10 bases left in between. The CDR3 loop spans 14 amino acids. The chain's CDR3 is CASRTQDTNEKLFF. DNA of the CDR3: TGTGCCAGCAGAACACAGGATACTAATGAAAAACTGTTTTTT.

The CDR3 loop is CASSLICKVWEKLFF. In DNA form, the CDR3 reads TGCGCCAGCAGCTTGATCTGTAAGGTGTGGGAAAAACTGTTTTTT. This chain links TRBV5-1 with TRBJ1-4; the D is unclear. V was pared by 1 base and J by 8 bases, with 15 bases between. The CDR3 consists of 15 residues. Germline CDR1 and CDR2: SGHRS and YFSETQ.

V and J are TRBV7-9 and TRBJ2-3, with 10 bases aligning to TRBD2. This CDR3 spans 17 amino acids. The ends lost 1 base at V and 3 bases at J; junction bases unmatched: 7. Germline-derived CDR1 and CDR2 are SEHNR and FQNEAQ (reference sequence). CDR3 sequence (DNA): TGTGCCAGCAGCTTAGTGGCTAGCGGGAGAGGAACAGATACGCAGTATTTT. This sequence encodes CASSLVASGRGTDTQYF.

CDR3 DNA sequence: TGTGCCACCAGCAGCGGCGGGTCCTCATACACAGATACGCAGTATTTT. Translating gives CATSSGGSSYTDTQYF. V usage is TRBV15 and J usage is TRBJ2-3; D is perhaps TRBD2 (5 bases). CDR3 length equals 16 residues. Trimming left V 3 bases short and J 2 bases short, with 15 bases between. Germline loops: CDR1 LNHNV, CDR2 YYDKDF (reference sequence). Together with reference TRBV15 and TRBJ2-3, the CDR3 gives the full variable domain: DAMVIQNPRYQVTQFGKPVTLSCSQTLNHNVMYWYQQKSSQAPKLLFHYYDKDFNNEADTPDNFQSRRPNTSFCFLDIRSPGLGDTAMYLCATSSGGSSYTDTQYFGPGTRLTVL.

This clonotype was detected a few times. The rearrangement uses TRBV6-1 and TRBJ1-1; 8 bases are a match to TRBD1. From germline, CDR1 is MNHNS and CDR2 SASEGT. V shed 3 bases and J 5 bases; nucleotides not matched to a gene: 8. The CDR3 runs 15 residues. This CDR3 reads CASSERPDRATEAFF. In DNA, the CDR3 is TGTGCCAGCAGTGAGAGACCGGACAGGGCAACTGAAGCTTTCTTT.

This sequence joins TRBV19 and TRBJ1-5; a weak D match, TRBD1 (6 bases). V was pared by 7 bases and J by 5 bases, with 15 bases between. In germline, CDR1 is LNHDA, CDR2 SQIVND (reference sequence). The CDR3 is 14 amino acids. For the CDR3, the DNA is TGTGCCAGTAAGGCGGACGCAGGGGATCAGCCCCAGCATTTT. It translates to CASKADAGDQPQHF.

This clonotype was detected ten times or more. This sequence joins TRBV20-1 and TRBJ2-7; D may be TRBD1 (5 bases). The CDR3 is made up of 14 amino acids. The germline CDR1 and CDR2 sequences are DFQATT and SNEGSKA (reference sequence). Deletions cut 3 bases from V and 2 bases from J, with 14 bases between. CDR3 region: CSASLSGLTYEQYF. For the CDR3, the DNA is TGCAGTGCTAGTCTCTCAGGGCTAACCTACGAGCAGTACTTC.

As to this clonotype: This sequence may be a read error, since a much larger clone differs from it by one base. The chain employs TRBV6-5 and TRBJ1-1, with D tentatively TRBD1 (6 bases). Looked up from germline, CDR1 is MNHEY and CDR2 is SVGAGI. This CDR3 contains 14 residues. The CDR3 loop is CASSWRQGNTEAVF. CDR3 coding DNA: TGTGCCAGCAGTTGGAGGCAGGGGAACACTGAAGCTGTCTTT.

This clonotype was seen repeatedly, ten times or more. The genes are TRBV28 and TRBJ2-2; 8 nucleotides line up with TRBD2. The CDR3 loop spans 16 amino acids. V was clipped by 2 bases and J by 1 base; unmatched bases: 3. CDR1 and CDR2 (germline): MDHEN, SYDVKM. Here the CDR3 DNA reads TGTGCCAGCAGTTTAGGACTAGCAATGAACACCGGGGAGCTGTTTTTT. This sequence encodes CASSLGLAMNTGELFF.

This clonotype was observed many times. The genes are TRBV20-1 and TRBJ2-4; 7 nucleotides align to TRBD1. This CDR3 spans 15 amino acids. V lost 6 bases and J lost 11; bases outside the gene matches: 19. CDR1 is DFQATT, CDR2 SNEGSKA, per germline (reference sequence). The CDR3 here is CSAPDRQGGKHLQYF. The DNA for the CDR3 is TGCAGTGCACCGGACAGGCAAGGAGGAAAACACCTTCAGTACTTC.

Only a few counts were recorded for this clonotype. V and J are TRBV7-2 and TRBJ2-7; 11 bases match TRBD2. The CDR3 spans 15 residues. Per germline, CDR1 SGHTA and CDR2 FQGNSA. The ends lost 4 bases at V and 3 bases at J; junction bases unmatched: 5. The CDR3 loop is CASSSTSGTGYEQYF. Here the CDR3 DNA reads TGTGCCAGCAGCTCGACTAGCGGGACTGGCTACGAGCAGTACTTC. The whole variable domain, filled in from reference TRBV7-2 and TRBJ2-7, reads GAGVSQSPSNKVTEKGKDVELRCDPISGHTALYWYRQSLGQGLEFLIYFQGNSAPDKSGLPSDRFSAERTGGSVSTLTIQRTQQEDSAVYLCASSSTSGTGYEQYFGPGTRLTVT.

There are a few counts of this clonotype. The J gene is TRBJ1-6, the V gene TRBV7-9; tentative D call: TRBD1 (5 bases). Germline values: CDR1 SEHNR, CDR2 FQNEAQ (reference sequence). This CDR3 comprises 15 residues. V gave up 7 bases and J gave up 5 bases, with 15 bases separating them. CDR3 bases: TGTGCCAGCAACCCCCCGGGGACCGATAATTCACCCCTCCACTTT. This encodes CASNPPGTDNSPLHF. The entire variable domain, with the rest obtained from reference TRBV7-9 and TRBJ1-6, is as follows: DTGVSQNPRHKITKRGQNVTFRCDPISEHNRLYWYRQTLGQGPEFLTYFQNEAQLEKSRLLSDRFSAERPKGSFSTLEIQRTEQGDSAMYLCASNPPGTDNSPLHFGNGTRLTVT.

This clonotype showed up many times. The genes are TRBV28 and TRBJ1-2, with 8 bases lining up with TRBD1. Looked up from germline, CDR1 is MDHEN and CDR2 is SYDVKM. V trimming: 8 bases; J trimming: 7 bases; junction bases outside the gene matches: 3. The CDR3 sequence is 11 residues long. In nucleotides, the CDR3 is TGTGCCAGCCGGACAGGGTTTGGCTACACCTTC. Amino acid sequence: CASRTGFGYTF.

The chain is built from TRBV9 and TRBJ2-7; TRBD1 aligns across 8 bases. Losses at the gene ends were 0 bases for V and 5 bases for J; bases not matched to a gene: 7. Germline V gene lookup returns CDR1 SGDLS and CDR2 YYNGEE. The CDR3 totals 15 residues. The CDR3 protein is CASSVEDRVGHEQYF. The CDR3 nucleotides are TGTGCCAGCAGCGTAGAGGACAGGGTGGGCCACGAGCAGTACTTC.

Ten or more counts support this clonotype. The chain couples TRBV20-1 to TRBJ2-5; D unresolved. CDR1 and CDR2 (germline): DFQATT, SNEGSKA (reference sequence). The CDR3 sequence is 13 residues long. The CDR3 coding sequence is TGCACCGCAAGGGCATCTGCCTGGGAGACCCAGTACTTC. Amino acid sequence: CTARASAWETQYF.

The rearrangement joins TRBV6-1 to TRBJ2-7, with D unclear. Germline-derived CDR1 and CDR2 are MNHNS and SASEGT. V gave up 1 base and J gave up 7 bases, with 14 bases separating them. This CDR3 is 14 amino acids long. The CDR3 reads CASSEVNRVGEQYF. The DNA for the CDR3 is TGTGCCAGCAGTGAAGTTAATAGGGTGGGTGAGCAGTACTTC.

This clonotype was recorded many times. The chain is built from TRBV28 and TRBJ1-1; maybe TRBD1 (6 bases). The CDR3 runs to 15 residues. Germline lookup yields CDR1 MDHEN and CDR2 SYDVKM. The V gene lost 4 bases and the J gene lost 3 bases, with 15 bases spanning the gap. The CDR3: CASSSNPGVDTEAFF. CDR3 bases: TGTGCCAGCAGTTCAAACCCAGGGGTGGACACTGAAGCTTTCTTT.

The chain uses TRBV2 and TRBJ1-5; TRBD1 aligns across 8 bases. The V and J ends lost 3 bases and 5 bases, in that order; junction bases with no gene match: 9. This CDR3 spans 16 amino acids. Germline V CDR1 and CDR2: SNHLY, FYNNEI. The CDR3 DNA sequence: TGTGCCAGCAGTGAGAATACAGGGGGGCAATATCAGCCCCAGCATTTT. Translated: CASSENTGGQYQPQHF.

This clonotype was observed at least ten times. The gene calls are TRBV28 and TRBJ1-1; D is uncertain. Germline CDR1 is MDHEN and CDR2 is SYDVKM. V gave up 1 base and J gave up 11 bases, with 8 bases separating them. The CDR3 extends over 11 amino acids. In nucleotides, the CDR3 is TGTGCCAGCAGTTTATCCTTTATGGCTTTCTTT. As protein: CASSLSFMAFF. The complete variable domain, with remaining parts taken from reference TRBV28 and TRBJ1-1, reads DVKVTQSSRYLVKRTGEKVFLECVQDMDHENMFWYRQDPGLGLRLIYFSYDVKMKEKGDIPEGYSVSREKKERFSLILESASTNQTSMYLCASSLSFMAFFGQGTRLTVV.

This chain uses TRBV5-4 with TRBJ2-1; 7 nucleotides align to TRBD1. V shed 4 bases and J 1 base; nucleotides not matched to a gene: 8. The germline V gene encodes CDR1 SGHNT and CDR2 YYREEE (reference sequence). The CDR3 contains 16 residues. The CDR3: CASSQQGYRSYNEQFF. Here the CDR3 DNA reads TGTGCCAGCAGCCAACAGGGGTATAGGTCCTACAATGAGCAGTTCTTC.

This clonotype was recorded a few times. This sequence joins TRBV5-1 and TRBJ1-1; 7 nucleotides align to TRBD1. There are 17 residues in the CDR3. With 4 bases clipped from V and 2 bases from J, the junction kept 14 bases outside the gene matches. Per germline, CDR1 SGHRS and CDR2 YFSETQ. The CDR3 nucleotides read TGCGCCAGCAGCCGATTAGGGACAGATGGGACAAACACTGAAGCTTTCTTT. Translation: CASSRLGTDGTNTEAFF.